The rows below give T cell receptor beta chains drawn from one sample of a study of blood T cell repertoires in COVID-19. The protocol was immunoSEQ multiplex PCR, while the TCRdb copy is restricted to in-frame clones and leaves out a portion. In the table there are some 170,000 clones, around 90% of which are singletons. The specimen was peripheral blood. These receptors all come from a woman between 45 and 65 years old with acute or convalescent COVID-19. The CDR3 runs from the conserved cysteine through the conserved F or W. The order of the fields is clone size, D gene, J gene, V gene, CDR3 protein, CDR3 DNA. D genes are given only for firm matches. Size is stated for part of the rows, as once, few or many counts, or as a class when the clone is expanded.

NA	NA	TRBJ2-1	TRBV4-1	CASSPTLRGNNEQFF	TGCGCCAGCAGCCCGACCCTTCGGGGAAACAATGAGCAGTTCTTC
NA	TRBD1	TRBJ2-3	TRBV19	CATSTGDGTDTQYF	TGTGCCACCTCGACAGGGGACGGCACAGATACGCAGTATTTT
NA	NA	TRBJ1-1	TRBV21-1	CASRRSGGQMNTEAFF	TGTGCCAGCAGACGATCAGGGGGCCAGATGAACACTGAAGCTTTCTTT
NA	TRBD1	TRBJ1-2	TRBV19	CASSIVWGQGHGYTF	TGTGCCAGTAGTATCGTTTGGGGACAGGGGCATGGCTACACCTTC
NA	NA	TRBJ1-2	TRBV20-1	CTLAGGHGYTF	TGCACCCTCGCGGGGGGCCATGGCTACACCTTC
NA	NA	TRBJ2-7	TRBV3-1/TRBV3-2	CASSTGPEQYF	TGTGCCAGCAGTACAGGTCCCGAGCAGTACTTC
once	TRBD1	TRBJ2-1	TRBV7-2	CASNLGQGPYNEQFF	TGTGCCAGCAACTTAGGACAGGGGCCCTACAATGAGCAGTTCTTC
NA	NA	TRBJ1-2	TRBV11-3	CASSPSPHSNYGYTF	TGTGCCAGCAGCCCCAGCCCCCACAGCAACTATGGCTACACCTTC
once	NA	TRBJ1-1	TRBV10-3	CATLEQANTEAFF	TGTGCCACCTTGGAACAGGCGAACACTGAAGCTTTCTTT
NA	NA	TRBJ2-1	TRBV5-1	CASSLDTGSSYNEQFF	TGCGCCAGCAGCTTGGATACGGGGAGCTCCTACAATGAGCAGTTCTTC
NA	NA	TRBJ2-1	TRBV10-1	CASSEAGPYNEQFF	TGCGCCAGCAGTGAGGCAGGCCCCTACAATGAGCAGTTCTTC
once	TRBD1	TRBJ1-2	TRBV6-5	CASTGQGLGGYTF	TGTGCCAGCACTGGACAGGGGCTTGGAGGCTACACCTTC
NA	NA	TRBJ2-7	TRBV5-1	CASSPTTLIYEQYF	TGCGCCAGCAGCCCTACGACACTTATCTACGAGCAGTACTTC
NA	TRBD1	TRBJ2-1	TRBV7-9	CASSLAGQGDGEQFF	TGTGCCAGCAGCTTAGCGGGACAGGGGGACGGCGAGCAGTTCTTC
NA	NA	TRBJ2-7	TRBV27	CASSARSYEQYF	TGTGCCAGCAGTGCGCGCTCCTACGAGCAGTACTTC
NA	TRBD2	TRBJ2-7	TRBV3-1/TRBV3-2	CASSLSGTLSYEQYF	TGTGCCAGCAGCCTAAGCGGGACTCTCTCCTACGAGCAGTACTTC
NA	NA	TRBJ2-1	TRBV11-2	CASGLQGTYNEQFF	TGTGCCAGCGGACTACAGGGGACCTACAATGAGCAGTTCTTC
NA	NA	TRBJ2-7	TRBV19	CASSIGAFSGEQYF	TGTGCCAGTAGTATAGGGGCGTTTTCTGGCGAGCAGTACTTC
NA	TRBD1	TRBJ2-7	TRBV25-1	CASSRQGISNYEQYF	TGTGCCAGCAGCAGACAGGGTATATCCAACTACGAGCAGTACTTC